These 6 T cell receptor beta chains share one sample of origin, sequenced in a study of cytomegalovirus exposure and HLA in healthy donors. The study ran its PCR with 60 Vbeta and 13 Jbeta primers. Generated by immunoSEQ multiplex PCR, the TCRdb table keeps only in-frame clones and is missing some. The table lists 150,000 to 200,000 clones, 80% of them singletons. Sequencing was carried out using PBMCs. Receptors were obtained from a man between 18 and 35 years old in good health and CMV-seropositive.

The chain is built from TRBV5-5 and TRBJ2-1; maybe TRBD2 (5 bases). V shed 3 bases and J shed 7 bases, with 14 bases lying between them. The CDR3 covers 14 residues. Germline lookup yields CDR1 SGHKS and CDR2 YYEKEE (reference sequence). CDR3: CASSWANRGNEQFF. The CDR3 region has the DNA TGTGCCAGCAGCTGGGCAAATCGGGGTAATGAGCAGTTCTTC.

The chain links TRBV15 to TRBJ2-1; D remains unclear. CDR1 and CDR2 from the germline V gene are LNHNV and YYDKDF (reference sequence). The CDR3 extends over 13 amino acids. V was clipped by 5 bases and J by 3 bases, with 8 bases between them. CDR3: CATSFAIYNEQFF. The CDR3 region has the DNA TGTGCCACCAGCTTTGCTATCTACAATGAGCAGTTCTTC.

The gene calls are TRBV27 and TRBJ2-3; no clear D. CDR3 size: 12 residues. V was pared by 3 bases and J by 2 bases, with 3 bases between. CDR1 and CDR2 from the germline V gene are MNHEY and SMNVEV (reference sequence). The CDR3 bases are TGTGCCAGCAGTTTCCTCACAGATACGCAGTATTTT. Encoded protein: CASSFLTDTQYF.

V is TRBV19 and J is TRBJ1-5; D remains ambiguous. Germline assignment: CDR1 LNHDA and CDR2 SQIVND (reference sequence). Trimming took off 9 bases at V and 5 bases at J, with 5 bases between the two ends. The CDR3 sequence is 10 residues long. CDR3 bases: TGTGCCAGCGGAGATCAGCCCCAGCATTTT. The encoded protein is CASGDQPQHF.

CDR3 DNA sequence: TGTGCCAGCAGCTTATTTAGCGGGAGGAACACCGGGGAGCTGTTTTTT. Its translation is CASSLFSGRNTGELFF. The genes are TRBV7-9 and TRBJ2-2; 9 bases match TRBD2. This CDR3 has 16 residues. The germline gives CDR1 SEHNR, CDR2 FQNEAQ (reference sequence). V lost 2 bases to trimming and J lost 1 base; unmatched junction nucleotides: 2.

The chain couples TRBV19 to TRBJ2-5; tentatively, D is TRBD2 (7 bases). The CDR3 loop spans 17 amino acids. Per the germline V gene, CDR1 is LNHDA and CDR2 is SQIVND (reference sequence). Between the trimmed V and J ends, which lost 3 bases and 5 bases, there was a span of 22 bases. CDR3 sequence (DNA): TGTGCCAGTAGTATTGTCACGGGGGGCCCCCAAAACGAGACCCAGTACTTC. Residues: CASSIVTGGPQNETQYF.